These 8 T cell receptor beta chains were sequenced from one sample in a study of blood T cell repertoires in COVID-19. Generated by immunoSEQ multiplex PCR, the TCRdb table keeps only in-frame clones and is missing some. The table shows 200,000 to 250,000 clones, with around 84% occurring only once. The sample comprised peripheral blood. The receptor source for this set is a man aged 45-60 years who had recovered from COVID-19.

The chain has TRBV2 and TRBJ2-1; 8 nucleotides agree with TRBD2. Losses at the gene ends were 6 bases for V and 6 bases for J; bases not matched to a gene: 4. The CDR3 has 13 amino acids. The germline V gene has CDR1 SNHLY and CDR2 FYNNEI. As DNA, the CDR3 is TGTGCCAGCAGAGGGACTAGTTCCAATGAGCAGTTCTTC. Translating it yields CASRGTSSNEQFF.

This clone was seen more than once but under ten times. V usage is TRBV27 and J usage is TRBJ1-1, with D tentatively TRBD1 (5 bases). The CDR3 sequence is 13 residues long. Germline assignment: CDR1 MNHEY and CDR2 SMNVEV (reference sequence). Trimming removed 0 bases from V and 8 bases from J, with 10 bases in between. CDR3 protein: CASSLSRGVEAFF. The DNA for the CDR3 is TGTGCCAGCAGTTTATCCCGGGGGGTCGAAGCTTTCTTT.

This chain uses TRBV28 with TRBJ1-5; tentatively, D is TRBD1 (6 bases). The CDR3 runs 15 residues. Trimming stripped 7 bases from V and 5 bases from J, with 18 bases between. From germline, CDR1 is MDHEN and CDR2 SYDVKM. DNA for the CDR3: TGTGCCAGCAAAAGGGGGGGGCAGGGTTATCAGCCCCAGCATTTT. Encoded protein: CASKRGGQGYQPQHF. Full variable domain (remainder filled in from reference TRBV28 and TRBJ1-5): DVKVTQSSRYLVKRTGEKVFLECVQDMDHENMFWYRQDPGLGLRLIYFSYDVKMKEKGDIPEGYSVSREKKERFSLILESASTNQTSMYLCASKRGGQGYQPQHFGDGTRLSIL.

This clone was seen once. The rearrangement joins TRBV30 to TRBJ2-7; D is uncertain. The length of the CDR3 is 13 residues. Looked up from germline, CDR1 is GTSNPN and CDR2 is SVGIG (reference sequence). V was trimmed by 4 bases and J by 0 bases, leaving 10 bases between them. DNA for the CDR3: TGTGCCTGGACCCCCCTAAGCTCCTACGAGCAGTACTTC. This codes for CAWTPLSSYEQYF.

About this clone: The DNA is omitted, as the CDR3 cannot be located on it reliably, and the CDR3 follows TCRdb's listing. This chain links TRBV4-2 with TRBJ2-2; TRBD2, the table's D call, lacks a check against the DNA. The CDR3 has 18 amino acids, counting both end residues. CDR1 is LGHNA and CDR2 is YNFKEQ in the germline V gene. The CDR3 region is CASSQGTSGRFGNGELFF.

This chain uses TRBV6-5 with TRBJ2-7; 9 bases map to TRBD1. V dropped 4 bases and J dropped 3; count of bases not matched to a gene: 7. CDR3 length: 15 residues. Germline V gene sequence: CDR1 MNHEY, CDR2 SVGAGI. The DNA for the CDR3 is TGTGCCAGCAGTTTTCTGGGACAGGGACTCTACGAGCAGTACTTC. Amino acids: CASSFLGQGLYEQYF.

The rearrangement links TRBV4-1 to TRBJ1-3, with D hard to call. CDR1 MGHRA and CDR2 YSYEKL come from the germline V gene. The V end lost 6 bases, the J end lost 7 bases, and 13 bases lay between the germline ends. CDR3 length: 13 amino acids. CDR3 nucleotide sequence: TGCGCCAGCAGTCGACCTGGGCGTAACACCATATATTTT. Translation gives CASSRPGRNTIYF.

The rearrangement joins TRBV11-2 to TRBJ2-1; 7 bases line up with TRBD2. The V and J ends lost 2 bases and 3 bases, in that order; junction bases with no gene match: 7. The germline V gene has CDR1 SGHAT and CDR2 FQNNGV. The CDR3 has 16 amino acids. CDR3 nucleotides: TGTGCCAGCAGCTTACGCGGGAGTAGTCTCTACAATGAGCAGTTCTTC. This sequence encodes CASSLRGSSLYNEQFF.